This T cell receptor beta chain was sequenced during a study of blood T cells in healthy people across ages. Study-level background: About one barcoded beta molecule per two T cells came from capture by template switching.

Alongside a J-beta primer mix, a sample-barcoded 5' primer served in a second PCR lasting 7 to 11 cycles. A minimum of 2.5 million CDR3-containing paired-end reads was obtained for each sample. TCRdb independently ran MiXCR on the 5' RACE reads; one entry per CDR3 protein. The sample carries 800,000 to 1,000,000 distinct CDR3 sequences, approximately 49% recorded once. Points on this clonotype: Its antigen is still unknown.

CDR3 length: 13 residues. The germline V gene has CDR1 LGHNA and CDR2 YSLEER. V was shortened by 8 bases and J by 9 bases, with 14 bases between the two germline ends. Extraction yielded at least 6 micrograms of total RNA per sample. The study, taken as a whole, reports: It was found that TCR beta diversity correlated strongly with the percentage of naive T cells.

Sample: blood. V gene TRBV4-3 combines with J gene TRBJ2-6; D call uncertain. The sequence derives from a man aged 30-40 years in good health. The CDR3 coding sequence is TGCGCCAGCGGGCCATGGGTCAACAACGTCCTGACTTTC. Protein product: CASGPWVNNVLTF.